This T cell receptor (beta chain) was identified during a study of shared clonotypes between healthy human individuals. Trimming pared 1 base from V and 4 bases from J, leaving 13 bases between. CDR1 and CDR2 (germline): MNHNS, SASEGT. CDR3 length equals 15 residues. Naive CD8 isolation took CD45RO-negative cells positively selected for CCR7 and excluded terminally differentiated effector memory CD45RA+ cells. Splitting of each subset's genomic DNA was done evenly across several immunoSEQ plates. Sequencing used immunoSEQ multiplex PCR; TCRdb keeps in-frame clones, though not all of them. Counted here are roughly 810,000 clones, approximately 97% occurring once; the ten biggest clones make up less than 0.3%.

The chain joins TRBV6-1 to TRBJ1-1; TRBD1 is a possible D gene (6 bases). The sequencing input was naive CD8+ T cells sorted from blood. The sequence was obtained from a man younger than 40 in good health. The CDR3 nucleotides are TGTGCCAGCAGTGAAGTTGGGGGGCTGGCCACTGAAGCTTTCTTT. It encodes CASSEVGGLATEAFF.